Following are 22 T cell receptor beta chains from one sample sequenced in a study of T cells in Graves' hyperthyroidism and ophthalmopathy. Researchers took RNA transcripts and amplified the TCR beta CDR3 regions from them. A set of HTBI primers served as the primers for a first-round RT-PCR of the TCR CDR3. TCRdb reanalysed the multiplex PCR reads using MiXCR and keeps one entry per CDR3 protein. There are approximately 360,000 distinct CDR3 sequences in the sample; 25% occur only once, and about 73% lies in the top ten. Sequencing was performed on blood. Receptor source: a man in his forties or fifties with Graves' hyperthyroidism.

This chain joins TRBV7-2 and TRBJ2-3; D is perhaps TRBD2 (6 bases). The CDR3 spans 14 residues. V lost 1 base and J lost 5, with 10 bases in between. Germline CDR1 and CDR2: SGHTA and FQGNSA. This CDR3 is CASSLVRAGDTQYF. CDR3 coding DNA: TGTGCCAGCAGCTTAGTTAGAGCGGGAGATACGCAGTATTTT.

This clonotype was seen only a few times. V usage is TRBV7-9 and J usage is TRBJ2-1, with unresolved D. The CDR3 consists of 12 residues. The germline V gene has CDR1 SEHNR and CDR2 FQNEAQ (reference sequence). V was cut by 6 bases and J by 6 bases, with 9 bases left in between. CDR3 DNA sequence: TGTGCCAGCAGTCATGGACGCAATGAGCAGTTCTTC. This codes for CASSHGRNEQFF.

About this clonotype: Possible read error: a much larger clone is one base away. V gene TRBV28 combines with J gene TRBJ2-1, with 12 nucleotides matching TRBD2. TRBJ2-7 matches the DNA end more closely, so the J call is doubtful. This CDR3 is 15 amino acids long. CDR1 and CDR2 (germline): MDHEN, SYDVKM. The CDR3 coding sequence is TGTGCCAGCAGTTTAGTACTAGCGGGAGGTAATGAGCAGTACTTC. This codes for CASSLVLAGGNEQYF.

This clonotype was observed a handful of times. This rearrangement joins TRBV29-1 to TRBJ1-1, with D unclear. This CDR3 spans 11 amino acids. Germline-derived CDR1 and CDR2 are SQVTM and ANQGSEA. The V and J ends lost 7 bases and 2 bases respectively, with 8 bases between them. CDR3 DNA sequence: TGCAGCGGGACGGCCAACACTGAAGCTTTCTTT. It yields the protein CSGTANTEAFF.

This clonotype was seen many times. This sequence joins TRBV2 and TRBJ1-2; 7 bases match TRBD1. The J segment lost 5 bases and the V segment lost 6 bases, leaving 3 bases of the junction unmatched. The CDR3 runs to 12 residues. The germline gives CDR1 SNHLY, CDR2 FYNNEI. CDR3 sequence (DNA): TGTGCCAGCAGCCAGACAGGGTATGGCTACACCTTC. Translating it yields CASSQTGYGYTF. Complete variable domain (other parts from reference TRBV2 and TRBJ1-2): EPEVTQTPSHQVTQMGQEVILRCVPISNHLYFYWYRQILGQKVEFLVSFYNNEISEKSEIFDDQFSVERPDGSNFTLKIRSTKLEDSAMYFCASSQTGYGYTFGSGTRLTVV.

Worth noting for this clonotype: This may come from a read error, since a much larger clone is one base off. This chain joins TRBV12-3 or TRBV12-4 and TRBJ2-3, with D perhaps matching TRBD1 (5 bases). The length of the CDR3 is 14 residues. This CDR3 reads CASSLYRGTETQYF. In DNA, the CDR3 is TGTGCCAGCAGTTTATATAGGGGCACAGAGACGCAGTATTTT.

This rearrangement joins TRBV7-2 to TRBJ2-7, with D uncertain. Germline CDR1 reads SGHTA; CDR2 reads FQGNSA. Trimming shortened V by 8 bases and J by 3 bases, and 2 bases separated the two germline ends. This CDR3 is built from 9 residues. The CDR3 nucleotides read TGTGCCAGCTGCTACGAGCAGTACTTC. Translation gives CASCYEQYF.

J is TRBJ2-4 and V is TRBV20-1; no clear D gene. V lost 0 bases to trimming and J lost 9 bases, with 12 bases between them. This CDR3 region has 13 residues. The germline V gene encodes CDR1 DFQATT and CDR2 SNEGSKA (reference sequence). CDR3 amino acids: CSARDPSRGIQYF. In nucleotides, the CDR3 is TGCAGTGCTAGAGACCCATCGAGAGGCATTCAGTACTTC.

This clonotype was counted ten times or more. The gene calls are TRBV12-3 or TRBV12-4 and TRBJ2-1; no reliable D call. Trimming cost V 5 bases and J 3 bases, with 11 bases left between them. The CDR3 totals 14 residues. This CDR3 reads CASSPQTDYNEQFF. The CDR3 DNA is TGTGCCAGCAGTCCACAGACGGACTACAATGAGCAGTTCTTC.

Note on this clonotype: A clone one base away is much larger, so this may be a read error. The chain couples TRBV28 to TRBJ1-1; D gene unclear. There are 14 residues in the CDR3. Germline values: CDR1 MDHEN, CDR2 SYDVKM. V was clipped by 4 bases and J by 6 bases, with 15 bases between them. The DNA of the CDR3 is TGTGCCAGCAGTTGTCCAGGAGGGAGGGCTGAAGCTTTCTTT. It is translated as CASSCPGGRAEAFF.

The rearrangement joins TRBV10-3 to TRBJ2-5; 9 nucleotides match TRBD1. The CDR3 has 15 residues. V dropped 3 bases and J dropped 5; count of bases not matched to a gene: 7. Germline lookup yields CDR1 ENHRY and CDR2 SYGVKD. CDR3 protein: CAISDHTGGGETQYF. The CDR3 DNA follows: TGTGCCATCAGTGACCACACAGGGGGCGGCGAGACCCAGTACTTC.

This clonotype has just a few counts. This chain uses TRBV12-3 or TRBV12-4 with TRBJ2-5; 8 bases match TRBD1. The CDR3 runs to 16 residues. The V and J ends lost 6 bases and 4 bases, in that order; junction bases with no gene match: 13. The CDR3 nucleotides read TGTGCCAGCAGCCTTAGACAGGGGAAAGTAGGAGAGACCCAGTACTTC. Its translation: CASSLRQGKVGETQYF.

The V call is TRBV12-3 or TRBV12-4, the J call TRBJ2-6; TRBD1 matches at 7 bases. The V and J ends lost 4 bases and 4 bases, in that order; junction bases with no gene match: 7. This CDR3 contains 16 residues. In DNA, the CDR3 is TGTGCCAGCAGTTCTACAGGGGTGTCAGGGGCCAACGTCCTGACTTTC. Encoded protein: CASSSTGVSGANVLTF.

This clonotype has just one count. The CDR3 region has the DNA TGCAGCGTTGAAGGGGGAGGAGTAGCGGGGTACAATGAGCAGTTCTTC. Residues: CSVEGGGVAGYNEQFF. The rearrangement links TRBV29-1 to TRBJ2-1, with 8 nucleotides matching TRBD2. Trimming cost V 1 base and J 4 bases; bases outside gene matches: 9. Per the germline V gene, CDR1 is SQVTM and CDR2 is ANQGSEA. The CDR3 covers 16 residues.

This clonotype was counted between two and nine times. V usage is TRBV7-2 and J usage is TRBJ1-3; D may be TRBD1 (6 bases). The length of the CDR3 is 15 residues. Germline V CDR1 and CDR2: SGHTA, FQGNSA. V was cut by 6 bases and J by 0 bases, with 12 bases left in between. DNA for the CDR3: TGTGCCAGCAGTCACGACAGGAGCTCTGGAAACACCATATATTTT. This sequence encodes CASSHDRSSGNTIYF.

The CDR3 region is CSVPSSTAGELFF. In nucleotides, the CDR3 is TGCAGCGTCCCCTCATCTACTGCCGGGGAGCTGTTTTTT. The chain links TRBV29-1 to TRBJ2-2; D remains unclear. Germline loops: CDR1 SQVTM, CDR2 ANQGSEA. The CDR3 covers 13 residues. V gave up 6 bases and J gave up 6 bases, with 14 bases separating them.

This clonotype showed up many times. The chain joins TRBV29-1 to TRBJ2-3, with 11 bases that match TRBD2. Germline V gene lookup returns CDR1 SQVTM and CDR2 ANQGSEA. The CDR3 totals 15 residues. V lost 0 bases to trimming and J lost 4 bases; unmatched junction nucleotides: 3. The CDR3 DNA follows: TGCAGCGTTGAAGATGGGGGACTAGCGGCAGATACGCAGTATTTT. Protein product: CSVEDGGLAADTQYF.

The CDR3 loop reads CASSQRTVEQFF. The DNA for the CDR3 is TGTGCCAGCAGCCAGAGGACCGTTGAGCAGTTCTTC. The chain employs TRBV12-3 or TRBV12-4 and TRBJ2-1; no firm D call. Trimming removed 6 bases from V and 9 bases from J, with 12 bases in between. The CDR3 runs 12 residues.

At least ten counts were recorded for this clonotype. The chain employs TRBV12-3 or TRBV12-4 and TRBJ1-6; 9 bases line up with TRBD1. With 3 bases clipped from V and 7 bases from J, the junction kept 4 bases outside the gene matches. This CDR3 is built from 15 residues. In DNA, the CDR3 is TGTGCCAGCAGTTTCAGGACAGGGGAGAATTCACCCCTCCACTTT. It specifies CASSFRTGENSPLHF.

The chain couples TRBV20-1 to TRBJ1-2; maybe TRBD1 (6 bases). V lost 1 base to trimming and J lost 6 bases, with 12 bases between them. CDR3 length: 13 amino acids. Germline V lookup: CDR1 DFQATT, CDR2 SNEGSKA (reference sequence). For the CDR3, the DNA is TGCAGTGCTAGAGTGGGGGGGCTGGATGGCTACACCTTC. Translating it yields CSARVGGLDGYTF.

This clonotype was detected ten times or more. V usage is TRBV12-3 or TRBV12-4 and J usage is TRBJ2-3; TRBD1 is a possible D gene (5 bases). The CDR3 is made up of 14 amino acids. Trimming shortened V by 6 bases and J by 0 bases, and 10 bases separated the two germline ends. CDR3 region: CASRNQGSTDTQYF. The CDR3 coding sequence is TGTGCCAGCAGGAACCAGGGTAGCACAGATACGCAGTATTTT.

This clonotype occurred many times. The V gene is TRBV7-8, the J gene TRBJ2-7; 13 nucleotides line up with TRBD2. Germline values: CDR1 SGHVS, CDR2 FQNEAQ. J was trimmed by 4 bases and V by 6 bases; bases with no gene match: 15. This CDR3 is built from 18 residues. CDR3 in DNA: TGTGCCAGCAGTTCAGATAGGACTAGCGGGAGAAAAAAATACGAGCAGTACTTC. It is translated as CASSSDRTSGRKKYEQYF.